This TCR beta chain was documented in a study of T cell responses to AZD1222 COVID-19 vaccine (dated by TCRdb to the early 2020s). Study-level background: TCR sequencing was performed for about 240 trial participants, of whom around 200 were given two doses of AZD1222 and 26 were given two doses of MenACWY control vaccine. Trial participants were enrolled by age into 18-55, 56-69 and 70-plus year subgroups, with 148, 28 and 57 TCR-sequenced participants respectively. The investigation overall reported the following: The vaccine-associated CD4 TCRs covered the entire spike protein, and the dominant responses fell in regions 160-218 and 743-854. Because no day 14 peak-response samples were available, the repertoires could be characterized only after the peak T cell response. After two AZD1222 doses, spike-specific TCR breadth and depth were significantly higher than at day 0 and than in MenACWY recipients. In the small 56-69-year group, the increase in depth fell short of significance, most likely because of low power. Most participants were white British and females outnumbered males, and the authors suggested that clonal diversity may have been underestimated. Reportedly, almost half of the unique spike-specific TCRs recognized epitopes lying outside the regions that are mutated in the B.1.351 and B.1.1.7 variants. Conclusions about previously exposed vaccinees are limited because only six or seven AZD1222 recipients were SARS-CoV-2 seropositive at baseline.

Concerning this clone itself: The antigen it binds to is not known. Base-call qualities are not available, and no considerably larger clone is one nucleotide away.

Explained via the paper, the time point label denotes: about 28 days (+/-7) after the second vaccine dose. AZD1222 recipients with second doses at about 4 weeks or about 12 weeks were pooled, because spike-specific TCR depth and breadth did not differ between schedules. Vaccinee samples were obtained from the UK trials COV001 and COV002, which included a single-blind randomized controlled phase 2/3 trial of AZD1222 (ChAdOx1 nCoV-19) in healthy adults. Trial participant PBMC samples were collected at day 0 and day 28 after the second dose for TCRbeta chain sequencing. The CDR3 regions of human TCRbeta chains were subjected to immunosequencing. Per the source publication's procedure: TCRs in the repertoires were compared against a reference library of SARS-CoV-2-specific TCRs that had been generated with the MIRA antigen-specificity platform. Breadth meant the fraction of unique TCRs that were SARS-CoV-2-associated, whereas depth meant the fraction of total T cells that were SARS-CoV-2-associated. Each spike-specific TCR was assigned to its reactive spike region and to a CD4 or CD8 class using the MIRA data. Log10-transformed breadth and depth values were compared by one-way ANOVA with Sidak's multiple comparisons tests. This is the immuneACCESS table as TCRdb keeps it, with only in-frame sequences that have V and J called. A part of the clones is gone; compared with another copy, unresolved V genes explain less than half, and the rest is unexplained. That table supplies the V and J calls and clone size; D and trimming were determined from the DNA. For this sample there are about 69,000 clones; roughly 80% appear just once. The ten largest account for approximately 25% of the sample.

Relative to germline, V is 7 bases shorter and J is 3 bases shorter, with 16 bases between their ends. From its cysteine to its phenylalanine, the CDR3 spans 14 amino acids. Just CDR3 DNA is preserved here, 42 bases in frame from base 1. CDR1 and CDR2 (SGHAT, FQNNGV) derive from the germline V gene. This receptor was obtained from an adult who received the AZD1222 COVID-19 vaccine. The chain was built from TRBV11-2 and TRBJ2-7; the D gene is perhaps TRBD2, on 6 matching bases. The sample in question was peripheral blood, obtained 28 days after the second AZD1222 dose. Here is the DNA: TGTGCCAGCACCTCTCTGGGGGGTATCTACGAGCAGTACTTC. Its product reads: CASTSLGGIYEQYF.